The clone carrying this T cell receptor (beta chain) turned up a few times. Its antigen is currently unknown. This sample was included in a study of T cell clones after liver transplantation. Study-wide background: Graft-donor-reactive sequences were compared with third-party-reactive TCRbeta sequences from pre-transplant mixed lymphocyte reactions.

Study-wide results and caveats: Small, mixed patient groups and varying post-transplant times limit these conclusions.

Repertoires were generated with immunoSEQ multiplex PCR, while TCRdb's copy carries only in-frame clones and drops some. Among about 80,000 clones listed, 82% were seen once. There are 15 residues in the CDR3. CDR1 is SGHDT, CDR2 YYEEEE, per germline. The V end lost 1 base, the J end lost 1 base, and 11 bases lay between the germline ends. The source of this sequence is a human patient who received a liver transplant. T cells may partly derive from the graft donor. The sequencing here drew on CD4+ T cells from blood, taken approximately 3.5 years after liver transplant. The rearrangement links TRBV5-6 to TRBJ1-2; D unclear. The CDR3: CASSLYPPVNYGYTF. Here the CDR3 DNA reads TGTGCCAGCAGCTTGTACCCCCCCGTTAACTATGGCTACACCTTC.